This record concerns one T cell receptor beta chain sequence. What it recognizes is unknown. Germline V gene data show CDR1 as SGHAT and CDR2 as FQNNGV. The CDR3 covers 15 residues. Between the trimmed V and J ends, which lost 1 base and 0 bases, there was a span of 10 bases. Repertoires were generated with immunoSEQ multiplex PCR, while TCRdb's copy carries only in-frame clones and drops some. Of 200,000 or so clones in the sample, just over 85% were seen once. The data belong to a study of cytomegalovirus exposure and HLA in healthy donors. Looking at the study overall: The roughly 130 validation repertoires used the same platform as the roughly 620 first-cohort repertoires, a later analysis reported.

The donors were in the approximately 120-subject validation cohort; that cohort was separate from the roughly 700-subject first cohort. General study results and limits: The study designated some 180 TCR beta chains cytomegalovirus-associated.

The TCR comes from a woman between 18 and 29 years old in good health and CMV-seronegative. Material: PBMCs. The chain couples TRBV11-2 to TRBJ2-7; D is unresolved. CDR3 sequence reads: CASSLVRRSSYEQYF. The CDR3 nucleotides are TGTGCCAGCAGCTTAGTCCGGAGATCCTCCTACGAGCAGTACTTC.